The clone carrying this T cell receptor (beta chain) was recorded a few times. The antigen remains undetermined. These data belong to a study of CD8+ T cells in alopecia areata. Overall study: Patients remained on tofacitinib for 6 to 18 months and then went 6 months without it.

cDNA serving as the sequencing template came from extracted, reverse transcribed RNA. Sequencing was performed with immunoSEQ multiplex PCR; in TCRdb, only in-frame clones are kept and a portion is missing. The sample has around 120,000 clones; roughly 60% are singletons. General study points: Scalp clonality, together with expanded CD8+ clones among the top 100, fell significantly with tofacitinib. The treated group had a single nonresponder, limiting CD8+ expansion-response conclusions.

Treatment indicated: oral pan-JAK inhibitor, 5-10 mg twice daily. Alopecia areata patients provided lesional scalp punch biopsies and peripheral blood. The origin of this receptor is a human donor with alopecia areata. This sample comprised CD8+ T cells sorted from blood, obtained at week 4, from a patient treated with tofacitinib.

The CDR3 protein is CSVGQELYEQYF. The DNA for the CDR3 is TGCAGCGTAGGACAGGAACTCTACGAGCAGTACTTC. The chain uses TRBV29-1 and TRBJ2-7; 7 positions match TRBD1. The CDR3 sequence is 12 residues long. J lost 3 bases, V lost 6 bases, and 5 bases had no gene match. Germline CDR1 SQVTM, CDR2 ANQGSEA.